These T cell receptor beta chains were read from a single sample in a study of a mutant IDH1 vaccine in newly diagnosed glioma. TCRdb's table, derived via immunoSEQ multiplex PCR, lists solely in-frame clones and lacks some. The data contain about 59,000 clones, about 90% of them singletons. The specimen comprised PBMCs, sampled from a glioma patient treated with radiotherapy, temozolomide or both. All receptors come from a man between 45 and 60 years old with glioma. CDR3s include the opening cysteine and the closing phenylalanine or tryptophan. D genes are given only for firm matches.

d_gene: -; j_gene: TRBJ1-1; v_gene: TRBV15; CDR3nt: TGTGCCACCAGCACACGGGGGCGCAACACTGAAGCTTTCTTT; CDR3aa: CATSTRGRNTEAFF
d_gene: -; j_gene: TRBJ1-1; v_gene: TRBV6-1; CDR3nt: TGTGCCAGCAGTGAAAGGACCACAAAACGGGGGAACACTGAAGCTTTCTTT; CDR3aa: CASSERTTKRGNTEAFF
d_gene: -; j_gene: TRBJ1-2; v_gene: TRBV9; CDR3nt: TGTGCCAGCAGCCCGTTGAGGGGGGAGGTCTATGGCTACACCTTC; CDR3aa: CASSPLRGEVYGYTF
d_gene: TRBD1; j_gene: TRBJ2-7; v_gene: TRBV15; CDR3nt: TGTGCCACCAGCCCTCCCGGGACAGGGTACGAGCAGTACTTC; CDR3aa: CATSPPGTGYEQYF
d_gene: -; j_gene: TRBJ2-2; v_gene: TRBV7-7; CDR3nt: TGTGCTAGCAGCTTAGGAAGGACAGTGAACACCGGGGAGCTGTTTTTT; CDR3aa: CASSLGRTVNTGELFF
d_gene: TRBD1; j_gene: TRBJ1-1; v_gene: TRBV7-9; CDR3nt: TGTGCCAGCAGCCTAGGACAGGGCTCCGTGAACACTGAAGCTTTCTTT; CDR3aa: CASSLGQGSVNTEAFF
d_gene: TRBD1; j_gene: TRBJ2-5; v_gene: TRBV5-1; CDR3nt: TGCGCCAGCAGCTCCGGACAGGGGGGAGAGACCCAGTACTTC; CDR3aa: CASSSGQGGETQYF
d_gene: -; j_gene: TRBJ1-2; v_gene: TRBV5-1; CDR3nt: TGCGCCAGCAGCTTTACAGGACAGTATGGCTACACCTTC; CDR3aa: CASSFTGQYGYTF
d_gene: TRBD2; j_gene: TRBJ2-7; v_gene: TRBV5-1; CDR3nt: TGCGCCAGCAGCTTGGCCTGGACTAGCGGGAGGGGGAGCTCCTACGAGCAGTACTTC; CDR3aa: CASSLAWTSGRGSSYEQYF
d_gene: -; j_gene: TRBJ2-5; v_gene: TRBV7-9; CDR3nt: TGTGCCAGCAGCTCCCCGACGTTTCAAGAGACCCAGTACTTC; CDR3aa: CASSSPTFQETQYF